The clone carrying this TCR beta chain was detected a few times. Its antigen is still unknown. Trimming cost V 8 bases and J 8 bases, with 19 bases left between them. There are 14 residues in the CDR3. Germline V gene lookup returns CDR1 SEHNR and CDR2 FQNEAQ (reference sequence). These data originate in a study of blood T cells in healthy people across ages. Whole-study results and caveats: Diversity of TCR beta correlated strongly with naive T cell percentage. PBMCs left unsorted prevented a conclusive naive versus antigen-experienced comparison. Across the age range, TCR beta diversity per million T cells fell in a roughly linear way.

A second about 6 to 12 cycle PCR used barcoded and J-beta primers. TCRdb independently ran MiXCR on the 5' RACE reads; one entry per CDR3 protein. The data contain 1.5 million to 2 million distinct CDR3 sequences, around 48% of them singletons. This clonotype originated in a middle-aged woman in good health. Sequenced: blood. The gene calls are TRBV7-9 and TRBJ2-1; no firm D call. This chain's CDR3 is CASDNGVSGHEQFF. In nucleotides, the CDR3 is TGTGCCAGCGACAACGGAGTTTCGGGCCATGAGCAGTTCTTC.